The sequence of this TCR beta chain was determined in a study of blood T cells in healthy people across ages. Study-level information: There was about one barcoded beta molecule captured by template switching per two T cells.

With each sample, at least 5 micrograms of total RNA were extracted. Sample-barcoded 5' priming and a J-beta primer mix drove a second PCR of about 6 to 12 cycles. A 12-random-nucleotide template-switch adaptor tagged each cDNA molecule. TCRdb fed the 5' RACE reads into MiXCR, producing one record per CDR3 protein. The sample consists of some 550,000 distinct CDR3 sequences, 40% to 50% of them appearing once. Findings of the study overall: Older age went with lower TCR beta diversity per million T cells, in a roughly linear way.

J lost 7 bases, V lost 2 bases, and 10 bases had no gene match. The CDR3 runs 18 residues. Looked up from germline, CDR1 is SGHTA and CDR2 is FQGNSA. As to this clonotype: Its target is unknown.

The TCR was taken from a man of 80 years or more in good health. The sequencing input was blood. The V gene is TRBV7-2, the J gene TRBJ2-2, with 13 bases aligning to TRBD2. The CDR3 bases are TGTGCCAGCAGCTTACACGCGACTAGCGGGGGGTCGAGCGGGGAGCTGTTTTTT. This encodes CASSLHATSGGSSGELFF.